These T cell receptor beta chains were read from a single sample in a study of cytomegalovirus exposure and HLA in healthy donors. Some clones are missing from TCRdb's copy, which holds only in-frame ones; the method was immunoSEQ multiplex PCR. The sample includes around 140,000 clones, about two thirds seen only once; the top ten take around 2.5%. Sequencing input: PBMCs. The receptor set was obtained from a woman in her thirties or forties in good health and CMV-seronegative. CDR3s include the opening cysteine and the closing phenylalanine or tryptophan. D genes are given only for firm matches. Size values are once, few and many counts, or a class for expanded clones, and some rows have none.

D	J	size	length	V	CDR3	DNA
TRBD1	TRBJ2-5	-	15	TRBV7-2	CASSLLGQGAGEQYF	TGTGCCAGCAGCCTTTTGGGACAGGGGGCGGGAGAGCAGTACTTC
TRBD2	TRBJ2-7	-	14	TRBV30	CAWTLAGGPYEQYF	TGTGCCTGGACCTTAGCGGGGGGCCCCTACGAGCAGTACTTC
TRBD1	TRBJ1-6	-	16	TRBV28	CASRETRDRNYSPLHF	TGTGCCAGCAGAGAGACCAGGGACAGGAATTACTCACCCCTCCACTTT
TRBD1	TRBJ2-7	-	15	TRBV6-1	CASSEGQGELYEQYF	TGTGCCAGCAGTGAAGGACAGGGGGAACTCTACGAGCAGTACTTC
-	TRBJ1-2	-	16	TRBV29-1	CSVEAGLGGRFNGYTF	TGCAGCGTTGAAGCGGGTCTGGGGGGGCGATTCAATGGCTACACCTTC
-	TRBJ2-3	few	14	TRBV28	CASSLGGRRDTQYF	TGTGCCAGCAGTTTAGGGGGCCGGCGGGATACGCAGTATTTT
-	TRBJ2-3	few	12	TRBV6-4	CASIPCGGTQYF	TGTGCCAGCATCCCCTGCGGGGGCACGCAGTATTTT
-	TRBJ2-3	-	14	TRBV6-4	CASSGGSGADTQYF	TGTGCCAGCAGTGGGGGTTCGGGGGCAGATACGCAGTATTTT
-	TRBJ1-5	-	13	TRBV6-1	CASSGALNQPQHF	TGTGCCAGCAGTGGGGCACTCAATCAGCCCCAGCATTTT
TRBD1	TRBJ1-5	-	13	TRBV27	CASSLDRGEPQHF	TGTGCCAGCAGTTTGGACAGGGGTGAGCCCCAGCATTTT
TRBD2	TRBJ2-7	-	16	TRBV7-8	CASSLGLAGGEEEQYF	TGTGCCAGCAGCCTGGGACTAGCGGGGGGTGAAGAGGAGCAGTACTTC